The 21 T cell receptor beta chains listed next were all sequenced from one sample in a study of early T cells in non-severe SARS-CoV-2 infection. TCRdb ran MiXCR on the 5' RACE reads and lists one entry per CDR3 protein. The sample holds some 71,000 distinct CDR3 sequences; about 9.1% are singletons and the top ten take roughly a sixth. Material: whole blood, obtained at baseline. All receptors come from an adult who was a healthcare worker with PCR-confirmed SARS-CoV-2 infection or an uninfected control (not recorded which).

Many counts were recorded for this clonotype. Relative to the germline gene, one junction end is altered; a read error may explain this. The J gene is TRBJ1-1, the V gene TRBV28; 8 nucleotides align to TRBD1. Germline V gene data show CDR1 as MDHEN and CDR2 as SYDVKM. There are 15 residues in the CDR3. CDR3 DNA sequence: TGTGCCAGCAGACCCTCAGGGGGCAGGGGCGCTGAAGCTTTTTTT. This sequence encodes CASRPSGGRGAEAFF.

V is TRBV20-1 and J is TRBJ1-1, with TRBD1 as a possible D gene (6 bases). This CDR3 is built from 13 residues. CDR1 is DFQATT, CDR2 SNEGSKA, per germline (reference sequence). The V end was cut by 4 bases, the J end by 11 bases, with 20 bases between. As DNA, the CDR3 is TGCAGTGCTATCGGGAACAGGGCACGTTGGGCTTTCTTT. Its translation: CSAIGNRARWAFF.

The chain employs TRBV28 and TRBJ2-7, with D possibly being TRBD2 (6 bases). Deletions cut 6 bases from V and 0 bases from J, with 18 bases between. The CDR3 runs 16 residues. Germline CDR1 and CDR2: MDHEN and SYDVKM. CDR3 DNA sequence: TGTGCCAGCAGCCTGTACCGGGACTCCAGCTCCTACGAGCAGTACTTC. Encoded protein: CASSLYRDSSSYEQYF.

This clonotype was counted ten times or more. The chain carries TRBV6-5 and TRBJ2-3, with D tentatively TRBD2 (6 bases). V was cut by 5 bases and J by 2 bases, with 11 bases left in between. This CDR3 comprises 14 residues. The germline V gene has CDR1 MNHEY and CDR2 SVGAGI. The CDR3 loop is CASSDGGVTDTQYF. As DNA, the CDR3 is TGTGCCAGCAGTGACGGGGGAGTCACAGATACGCAGTATTTT.

This clonotype was seen a handful of times. The chain uses TRBV4-2 and TRBJ1-5; TRBD1 matches 9 bases. The CDR3 consists of 16 residues. CDR1 LGHNA and CDR2 YNFKEQ come from the germline V gene. V lost 1 base and J lost 5; bases outside the gene matches: 6. This CDR3 is CASSQGDRVRDQPQHF. The CDR3 DNA follows: TGTGCCAGCAGCCAAGGGGACAGGGTAAGGGATCAGCCCCAGCATTTT.

This clonotype was counted many times. This sequence joins TRBV5-4 and TRBJ2-7, with TRBD1 matching over 9 bases. This CDR3 is built from 15 residues. V lost 4 bases, J lost 4 bases, and 9 bases stayed unmatched. Looked up from germline, CDR1 is SGHNT and CDR2 is YYREEE (reference sequence). The CDR3: CASSTPGTGRYEQYF. DNA for the CDR3: TGTGCCAGCAGCACACCCGGGACAGGGCGGTACGAGCAGTACTTC.

This clonotype was seen at least ten times. CDR3: CASGFSGSFQETQYF. The CDR3 DNA reads TGTGCTAGTGGTTTTAGCGGGAGCTTCCAAGAGACCCAGTACTTC. The chain couples TRBV12-5 to TRBJ2-5; 9 bases match TRBD2. The CDR3 totals 15 residues. Germline V gene data show CDR1 as LGHNT and CDR2 as FRNRAP. With V trimmed by 3 bases and J by 1 base, 3 bases remained unmatched. The complete variable domain, with remaining parts taken from reference TRBV12-5 and TRBJ2-5, reads DARVTQTPRHKVTEMGQEVTMRCQPILGHNTVFWYRQTMMQGLELLAYFRNRAPLDDSGMPKDRFSAEMPDATLATLKIQPSEPRDSAVYFCASGFSGSFQETQYFGPGTRLLVL.

This clonotype was seen more than once but under ten times. J is TRBJ1-2 and V is TRBV7-9; TRBD1 agrees at 8 bases. Germline loops: CDR1 SEHNR, CDR2 FQNEAQ (reference sequence). V dropped 4 bases and J dropped 3; count of bases not matched to a gene: 7. The CDR3 runs to 15 residues. The DNA for the CDR3 is TGTGCCAGCAGCTCCCAGGGGGCTTTTGACTATGGCTACACCTTC. Amino acid sequence: CASSSQGAFDYGYTF.

This clonotype has at least ten counts. The rearrangement joins TRBV11-2 to TRBJ2-5; D possibly uses TRBD1 or TRBD2 (5 bases each). Germline V gene sequence: CDR1 SGHAT, CDR2 FQNNGV. CDR3 size: 14 residues. Between the trimmed V and J ends, which lost 0 bases and 5 bases, there was a span of 10 bases. The chain's CDR3 is CASSLEGRRETQYF. The CDR3 DNA follows: TGTGCCAGCAGCTTAGAGGGGCGGAGGGAGACCCAGTACTTC.

In this sample, this clonotype turned up a few times. The chain is built from TRBV6-5 and TRBJ1-2; 12 bases match TRBD1. J gave up 8 bases and V 7 bases, and 14 bases lay outside the gene matches. The CDR3 sequence is 16 residues long. CDR1 and CDR2 from the germline V gene are MNHEY and SVGAGI. Here the CDR3 reads CASTPLGGTGGRGYTF. The CDR3 bases are TGTGCCAGCACCCCCCTGGGAGGGACAGGGGGCCGGGGCTACACCTTC.

The V and J genes are TRBV7-2 and TRBJ2-7; 7 bases align to TRBD1. CDR1 is SGHTA, CDR2 FQGNSA, per germline. J lost 4 bases, V lost 0 bases, and 9 bases had no gene match. This CDR3 spans 16 amino acids. The CDR3 sequence: CASSLASQGSLYEQYF. The DNA of the CDR3 is TGTGCCAGCAGCTTAGCGTCACAGGGGAGTCTGTACGAGCAGTACTTC.

About this clonotype: A read error may explain this, as a much larger clone is one base away. The rearrangement joins TRBV7-2 to TRBJ2-1, with D possibly matching TRBD1 (6 bases). Germline values: CDR1 SGHTA, CDR2 FQGNSA. The CDR3 is 15 amino acids. V was clipped by 3 bases and J by 0 bases, with 9 bases between them. For the CDR3, the DNA is TGTGCCAGCAGCTTCAGGACAGTCTCCTACAATGAGCAGTTCTTC. Its translation is CASSFRTVSYNEQFF.

This clonotype was picked up many times. The chain recombines TRBV28 with TRBJ2-5; possible D gene TRBD2, 5 bases. CDR3 length: 15 amino acids. V lost 4 bases, J lost 1 base, and 13 bases lay in between. Germline V lookup: CDR1 MDHEN, CDR2 SYDVKM. For the CDR3, the DNA is TGTGCCAGCAGTTGGCCAGGAGGTACCCAAGAGACCCAGTACTTC. Protein sequence: CASSWPGGTQETQYF.

This clonotype was observed many times. The chain combines TRBV12-3 or TRBV12-4 with TRBJ2-1, with D tentatively TRBD2 (5 bases). Between the trimmed V and J ends, which lost 4 bases and 6 bases, there was a span of 25 bases. The CDR3 covers 18 residues. This chain's CDR3 is CASSSRSGKIGLSNEQFF. The CDR3 region has the DNA TGTGCCAGCAGTTCACGGTCGGGTAAGATAGGACTCTCCAATGAGCAGTTCTTC.

The sample holds many counts of this clonotype. This chain uses TRBV20-1 with TRBJ1-2; 9 nucleotides line up with TRBD1. V shed 7 bases, J shed 3 bases, and the junction held 9 bases outside the gene matches. Germline CDR1 and CDR2: DFQATT and SNEGSKA (reference sequence). The CDR3 runs 14 residues. This CDR3 is CSVVIRDRDYGYTF. The CDR3 coding sequence is TGCAGTGTCGTAATCCGGGACAGGGACTATGGCTACACCTTC.

The J gene is TRBJ1-1, the V gene TRBV6-5, with 12 positions matching TRBD1. The CDR3 sequence is 15 residues long. Germline assignment: CDR1 MNHEY and CDR2 SVGAGI. V dropped 6 bases and J dropped 7; count of bases not matched to a gene: 9. Here the CDR3 reads CASRPGTGGVVEAFF. The CDR3 DNA follows: TGTGCCAGCAGGCCCGGGACAGGGGGCGTAGTTGAAGCTTTCTTT.

This clonotype was found once. A much larger clonotype is one base distant, so this may be a read error. This chain uses TRBV20-1 with TRBJ2-3; 7 bases align to TRBD2. CDR3 length equals 13 residues. The germline V gene has CDR1 DFQATT and CDR2 SNEGSKA (reference sequence). With V trimmed by 5 bases and J by 5 bases, 7 bases remained unmatched. The CDR3 reads CSAGALAGDTQYF. CDR3 coding DNA: TGCAGTGCTGGTGCGTTAGCGGGAGATACGCAGTATTTT.

The V call is TRBV7-2, the J call TRBJ2-3; no firm D call. There are 13 residues in the CDR3. V dropped 5 bases and J dropped 6 bases, with 12 bases sitting between them. Germline-derived CDR1 and CDR2 are SGHTA and FQGNSA. Here the CDR3 reads CASSANNGDTQYF. The DNA for the CDR3 is TGTGCCAGCAGCGCCAACAATGGGGATACGCAGTATTTT.

This clonotype was seen ten or more times. The chain links TRBV28 to TRBJ2-7; D uncertain. The ends were cut back, 3 bases at V and 2 bases at J, with 11 bases in the middle. Germline CDR1 MDHEN, CDR2 SYDVKM. The CDR3 runs 14 residues. The DNA of the CDR3 is TGTGCCAGCAGTTTCTCGGTTGGCACCTACGAGCAGTACTTC. Translated: CASSFSVGTYEQYF.

V is TRBV6-2 or TRBV6-3 and J is TRBJ2-1; 8 bases align to TRBD1. Trimming at V came to 6 bases and at J to 2 bases, leaving 9 bases not matched to a gene. CDR1 is MNHEY, CDR2 SVGEGT, per germline. The CDR3 is 16 amino acids. CDR3 sequence: CASSPDRAPTYNEQFF. The CDR3 bases are TGTGCCAGCAGCCCGGACAGGGCCCCTACCTACAATGAGCAGTTCTTC.

The V gene is TRBV28, the J gene TRBJ2-1, with TRBD1 identical over 9 bases. CDR1 and CDR2 (germline): MDHEN, SYDVKM. The CDR3 loop spans 12 amino acids. The trim removed 8 bases at V and 9 bases at J, leaving 5 bases unmatched. The chain's CDR3 is CASPGQGGEQFF. The CDR3 nucleotides are TGTGCCAGCCCGGGACAGGGAGGTGAGCAGTTCTTC. Combining the CDR3 with reference TRBV28 and TRBJ2-1 gives the whole variable domain DVKVTQSSRYLVKRTGEKVFLECVQDMDHENMFWYRQDPGLGLRLIYFSYDVKMKEKGDIPEGYSVSREKKERFSLILESASTNQTSMYLCASPGQGGEQFFGPGTRLTVL.